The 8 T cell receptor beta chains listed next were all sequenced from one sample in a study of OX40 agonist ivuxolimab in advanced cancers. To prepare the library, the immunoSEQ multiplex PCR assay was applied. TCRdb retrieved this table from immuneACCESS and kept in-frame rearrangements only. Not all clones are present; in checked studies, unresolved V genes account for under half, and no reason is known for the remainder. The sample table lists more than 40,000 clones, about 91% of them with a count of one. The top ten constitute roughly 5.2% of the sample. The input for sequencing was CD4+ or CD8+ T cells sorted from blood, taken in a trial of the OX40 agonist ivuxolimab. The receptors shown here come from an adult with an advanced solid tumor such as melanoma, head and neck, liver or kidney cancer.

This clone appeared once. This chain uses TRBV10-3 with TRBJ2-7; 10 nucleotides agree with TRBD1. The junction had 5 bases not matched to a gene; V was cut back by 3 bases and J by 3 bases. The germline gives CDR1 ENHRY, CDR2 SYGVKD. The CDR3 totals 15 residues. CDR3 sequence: CAISDPDRGGYEQYF. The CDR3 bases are TGTGCCATCAGTGATCCGGACAGGGGGGGCTACGAGCAGTACTTC.

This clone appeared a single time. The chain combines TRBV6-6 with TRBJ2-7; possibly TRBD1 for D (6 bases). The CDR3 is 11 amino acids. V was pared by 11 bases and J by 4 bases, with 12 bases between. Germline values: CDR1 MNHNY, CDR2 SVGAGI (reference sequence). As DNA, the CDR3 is TGTGCCGGGCCGGACAGTTACGAGCAGTACGTC. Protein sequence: CAGPDSYEQYV.

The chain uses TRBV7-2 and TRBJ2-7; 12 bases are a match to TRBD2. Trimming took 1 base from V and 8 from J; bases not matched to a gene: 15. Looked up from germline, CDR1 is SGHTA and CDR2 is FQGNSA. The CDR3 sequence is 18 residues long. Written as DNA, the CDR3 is TGTGCCAGCAGCTTAGTCGGTTCCCTCCTAGCGGGAGGGACCCAGCAGTACTTC. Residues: CASSLVGSLLAGGTQQYF.

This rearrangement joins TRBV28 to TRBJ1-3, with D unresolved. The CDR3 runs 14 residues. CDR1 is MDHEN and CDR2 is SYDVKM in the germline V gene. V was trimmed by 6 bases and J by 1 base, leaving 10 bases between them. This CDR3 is CASRPRSSGNTIYF. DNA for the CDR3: TGTGCCAGCAGACCCCGGTCATCTGGAAACACCATATATTTT.

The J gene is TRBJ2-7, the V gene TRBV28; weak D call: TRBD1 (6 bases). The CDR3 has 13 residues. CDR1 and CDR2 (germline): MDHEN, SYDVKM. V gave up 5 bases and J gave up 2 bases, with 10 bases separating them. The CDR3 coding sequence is TGTGCCAGCAGTCCGAGGACAGCCTACGAGCAGTACTTC. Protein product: CASSPRTAYEQYF. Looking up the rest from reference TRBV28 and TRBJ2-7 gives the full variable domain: DVKVTQSSRYLVKRTGEKVFLECVQDMDHENMFWYRQDPGLGLRLIYFSYDVKMKEKGDIPEGYSVSREKKERFSLILESASTNQTSMYLCASSPRTAYEQYFGPGTRLTVT.

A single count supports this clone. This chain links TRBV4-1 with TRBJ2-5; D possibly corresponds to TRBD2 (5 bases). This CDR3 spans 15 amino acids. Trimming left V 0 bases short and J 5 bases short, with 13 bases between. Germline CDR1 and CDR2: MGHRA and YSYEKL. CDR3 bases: TGCGCCAGCAGCCAAGATGTTAGGACTTCGGAGACCCAGTACTTC. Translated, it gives CASSQDVRTSETQYF.

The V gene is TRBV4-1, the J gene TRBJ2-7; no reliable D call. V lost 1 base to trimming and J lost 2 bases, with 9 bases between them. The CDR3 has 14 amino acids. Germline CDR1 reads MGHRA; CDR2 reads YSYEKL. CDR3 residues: CASSQAGDAYEQYV. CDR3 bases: TGCGCCAGCAGCCAAGCTGGGGATGCCTACGAGCAGTACGTC.

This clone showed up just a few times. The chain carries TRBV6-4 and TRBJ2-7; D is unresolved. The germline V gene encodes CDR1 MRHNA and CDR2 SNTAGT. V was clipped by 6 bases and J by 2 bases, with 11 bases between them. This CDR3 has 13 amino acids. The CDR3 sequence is CASRQYAPYEQYF. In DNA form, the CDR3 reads TGTGCCAGCAGGCAGTACGCGCCCTACGAGCAGTACTTC.